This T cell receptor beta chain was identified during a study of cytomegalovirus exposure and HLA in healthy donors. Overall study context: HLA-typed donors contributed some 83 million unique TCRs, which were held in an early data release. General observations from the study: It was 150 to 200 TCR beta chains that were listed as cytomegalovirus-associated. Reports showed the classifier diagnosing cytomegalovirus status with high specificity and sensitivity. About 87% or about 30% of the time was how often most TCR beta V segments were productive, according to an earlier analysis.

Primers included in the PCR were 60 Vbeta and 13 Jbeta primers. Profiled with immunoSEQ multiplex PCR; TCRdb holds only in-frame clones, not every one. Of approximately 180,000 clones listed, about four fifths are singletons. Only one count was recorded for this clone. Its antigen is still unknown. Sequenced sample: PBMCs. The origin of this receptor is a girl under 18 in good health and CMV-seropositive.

CDR3 coding DNA: TGTGCCAGCAGCCCCGGACAGGATTACGAGCAGTACTTC. As protein: CASSPGQDYEQYF. V usage is TRBV7-2 and J usage is TRBJ2-7; TRBD1 matches at 7 bases. Germline values: CDR1 SGHTA, CDR2 FQGNSA. This CDR3 contains 13 residues. V trimming: 5 bases; J trimming: 4 bases; junction bases outside the gene matches: 5.